Listed here are 6 T cell receptor beta chains from one sample, sequenced in a study of response to subunit inactivated influenza vaccine. TCRdb ran MiXCR on the RT-PCR reads and lists one entry per CDR3 protein. Among about 650,000 distinct CDR3 sequences listed, around 16% were seen once. This specimen was PBMCs from blood, taken 12 days after vaccination. These receptors came from a man aged 50 to 59 who received an inactivated influenza vaccine.

There are a few counts of this clonotype. The V call is TRBV7-9, the J call TRBJ2-5; 7 nucleotides align to TRBD1. The trim removed 5 bases at V and 4 bases at J, leaving 4 bases unmatched. Germline CDR1 and CDR2: SEHNR and FQNEAQ (reference sequence). This CDR3 spans 13 amino acids. The CDR3 sequence is CASSVTGIETQYF. DNA for the CDR3: TGTGCCAGCAGCGTGACAGGGATAGAGACCCAGTACTTC.

This clonotype showed up just a few times. The chain has TRBV12-3 or TRBV12-4 and TRBJ2-5; TRBD1 might be the D (6 bases). Trimming took 4 bases from V and 5 from J, leaving 14 bases between them. The CDR3 is made up of 14 amino acids. The CDR3 spells CASSSQGRRETQYF. CDR3 in DNA: TGTGCCAGCAGTTCACAGGGACGTCGGGAGACCCAGTACTTC.

In this sample, this clonotype turned up a few times. The chain uses TRBV20-1 and TRBJ1-6; no clear D gene. V was trimmed by 4 bases and J by 0 bases, leaving 10 bases between them. This CDR3 contains 15 residues. Germline V gives CDR1 DFQATT, CDR2 SNEGSKA (reference sequence). As DNA, the CDR3 is TGCAGTGCTACCAGAGCGAGCTCCTATAATTCACCCCTCCACTTT. This sequence encodes CSATRASSYNSPLHF.

The chain uses TRBV28 and TRBJ2-3; D may be TRBD2 (5 bases). Trimming took off 6 bases at V and 5 bases at J, with 15 bases between the two ends. Germline V lookup: CDR1 MDHEN, CDR2 SYDVKM. The CDR3 length is 14 residues. The CDR3 sequence: CASRARPGKDTQYF. CDR3 nucleotide sequence: TGTGCCAGCAGAGCGAGACCCGGGAAAGATACGCAGTATTTT. Full variable domain (rest looked up from reference TRBV28 and TRBJ2-3): DVKVTQSSRYLVKRTGEKVFLECVQDMDHENMFWYRQDPGLGLRLIYFSYDVKMKEKGDIPEGYSVSREKKERFSLILESASTNQTSMYLCASRARPGKDTQYFGPGTRLTVL.

This clonotype was found many times. The chain combines TRBV7-8 with TRBJ2-7, with D perhaps given as TRBD1 or TRBD2 (6 bases each). The CDR3 sequence is 12 residues long. V shed 8 bases and J shed 1 base, with 9 bases lying between them. Germline V lookup: CDR1 SGHVS, CDR2 FQNEAQ. The CDR3: CASGGTSYEQYF. The CDR3 nucleotides read TGTGCCAGCGGGGGGACATCCTACGAGCAGTACTTC.

This clonotype has just a few counts. This chain links TRBV27 with TRBJ1-6, with 8 bases identical to TRBD1. V lost 7 bases to trimming and J lost 6 bases; unmatched junction nucleotides: 8. Germline V gene data show CDR1 as MNHEY and CDR2 as SMNVEV (reference sequence). CDR3 length: 15 amino acids. As DNA, the CDR3 is TGTGCCAGCACTAGGGGGACAGGAAGTAATTCACCCCTCCACTTT. This sequence encodes CASTRGTGSNSPLHF.